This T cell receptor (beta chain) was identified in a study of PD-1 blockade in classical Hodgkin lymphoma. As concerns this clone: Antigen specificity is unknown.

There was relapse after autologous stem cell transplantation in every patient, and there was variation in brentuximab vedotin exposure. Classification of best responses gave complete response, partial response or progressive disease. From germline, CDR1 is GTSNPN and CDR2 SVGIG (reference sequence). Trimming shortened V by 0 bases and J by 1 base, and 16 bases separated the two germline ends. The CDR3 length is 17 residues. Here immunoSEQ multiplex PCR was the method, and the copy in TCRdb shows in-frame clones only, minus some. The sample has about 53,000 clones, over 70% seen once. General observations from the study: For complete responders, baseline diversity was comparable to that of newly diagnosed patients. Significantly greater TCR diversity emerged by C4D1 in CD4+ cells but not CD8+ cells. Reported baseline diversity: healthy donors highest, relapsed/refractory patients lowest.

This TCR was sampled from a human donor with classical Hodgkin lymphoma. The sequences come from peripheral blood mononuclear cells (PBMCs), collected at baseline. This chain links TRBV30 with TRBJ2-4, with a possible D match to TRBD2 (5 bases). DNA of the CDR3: TGTGCCTGGAGTGTAAGAAGTCTAGCTGGGGCCAAAAACATTCAGTACTTC. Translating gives CAWSVRSLAGAKNIQYF.